The TCR beta chain described here comes from a study of tumor-infiltrating lymphocytes in oesophageal squamous cell carcinoma. One entry per CDR3 protein results from TCRdb running MiXCR on the PCR reads. This table has over 10,000 distinct CDR3 sequences, just under 55% appearing once. Germline V gene lookup returns CDR1 SGHTA and CDR2 FQGNSA. CDR3 length: 15 residues. V was trimmed by 7 bases and J by 4 bases, leaving 19 bases between them. The V call is TRBV7-2, the J call TRBJ2-5; possibly TRBD1 or TRBD2 for D (6 bases each). The specimen sequenced was esophageal tumor tissue. The sequence was collected from a female donor with esophageal squamous cell carcinoma. The CDR3 here is CASNQFRGLGETQYF. CDR3 coding DNA: TGTGCCAGCAACCAATTTCGGGGGCTTGGAGAGACCCAGTACTTC.